These 31 T cell receptor beta chains originate from one sample sequenced in a study of T-cell memory formation after mild COVID-19. TCRdb re-called the 5' RACE reads through MiXCR, storing one row per CDR3 protein. This table has 340,000 or so distinct CDR3 sequences, roughly 13% appearing once. Sample: PBMCs or a T cell subset sorted from them (not recorded which). The receptor source for this set is a man younger than 35 who had mild COVID-19 (a few samples of this study predate the infection). Cell type and time point are not known.

Comments on this clonotype: A much larger clone lies one base from this, so it may be a read error. CDR3 in amino acids: CASSYSEYQPQHF. CDR3 DNA: TGTGCCAGCAGTTACTCGGAGTATCAGCCCCAGCATTTT. This chain uses TRBV6-5 with TRBJ1-5; D call uncertain. Germline V gene data show CDR1 as MNHEY and CDR2 as SVGAGI. V was cut by 0 bases and J by 5 bases, with 5 bases left in between. This CDR3 has 13 amino acids.

This clonotype was counted a few times. The chain is built from TRBV4-1 and TRBJ1-1; perhaps TRBD1 as D (6 bases). Germline CDR1 is MGHRA and CDR2 is YSYEKL. The ends were cut back, 4 bases at V and 4 bases at J, with 13 bases in the middle. The CDR3 runs to 14 residues. CDR3 sequence: CASSPLEGGTEAFF. CDR3 nucleotide sequence: TGCGCCAGCAGCCCCCTGGAGGGGGGCACTGAAGCTTTCTTT.

The sample holds many counts of this clonotype. The rearrangement links TRBV7-2 to TRBJ2-6, with unresolved D. This CDR3 has 16 amino acids. CDR1 is SGHTA, CDR2 FQGNSA, per germline. The V end lost 1 base, the J end lost 2 bases, and 9 bases lay between the germline ends. As DNA, the CDR3 is TGTGCCAGCAGCTTAGGTCCCATGGCTGGGGCCAACGTCCTGACTTTC. Residues: CASSLGPMAGANVLTF. The full variable domain, its missing parts supplied by reference TRBV7-2 and TRBJ2-6, is GAGVSQSPSNKVTEKGKDVELRCDPISGHTALYWYRQSLGQGLEFLIYFQGNSAPDKSGLPSDRFSAERTGGSVSTLTIQRTQQEDSAVYLCASSLGPMAGANVLTFGAGSRLTVL.

The chain recombines TRBV19 with TRBJ2-1; 9 nucleotides line up with TRBD2. J was trimmed by 10 bases and V by 10 bases; bases with no gene match: 14. The CDR3 is made up of 14 amino acids. Germline V lookup: CDR1 LNHDA, CDR2 SQIVND (reference sequence). CDR3: CATRPSSGAWEQFF. The CDR3 coding sequence is TGTGCCACCCGCCCCTCTAGCGGGGCTTGGGAGCAGTTCTTC.

This clonotype was seen at least ten times. CDR3 protein: CASSQSLENNEQFF. CDR3 nucleotide sequence: TGTGCCAGCAGCCAGTCGCTAGAGAACAATGAGCAGTTCTTC. This chain links TRBV4-2 with TRBJ2-1; D not resolved. This CDR3 has 14 amino acids. Germline values: CDR1 LGHNA, CDR2 YNFKEQ. V was pared by 3 bases and J by 5 bases, with 11 bases between.

The chain uses TRBV9 and TRBJ2-3, with 7 bases matching TRBD2. Trimming cost V 3 bases and J 5 bases; bases outside gene matches: 9. Germline V lookup: CDR1 SGDLS, CDR2 YYNGEE. The CDR3 covers 15 residues. The CDR3, as DNA: TGTGCCAGCAGCGCCCTCGGACTAGTGGGAGATACGCAGTATTTT. It yields the protein CASSALGLVGDTQYF.

This clonotype was counted between two and nine times. V usage is TRBV5-1 and J usage is TRBJ2-1; D is unclear. The V end lost 0 bases, the J end lost 9 bases, and 10 bases lay between the germline ends. This CDR3 has 13 amino acids. Germline assignment: CDR1 SGHRS and CDR2 YFSETQ. The CDR3 nucleotides read TGCGCCAGCAGCTTGGCTGTAGCTGGTGAGCAGTTCTTC. This codes for CASSLAVAGEQFF.

This clonotype was observed a few times. This chain joins TRBV18 and TRBJ1-1, with 10 bases lining up with TRBD1. V gave up 5 bases and J gave up 3 bases; unmatched junction bases: 6. Germline V CDR1 and CDR2: KGHSH, LQKENI. The CDR3 has 15 residues. The CDR3 is CASSSTGGSDTEAFF. The CDR3 nucleotides read TGTGCCAGCTCATCGACAGGGGGCAGTGACACTGAAGCTTTCTTT.

J is TRBJ1-4 and V is TRBV20-1; D is perhaps TRBD1 (5 bases). The CDR3 runs to 14 residues. V was clipped by 3 bases and J by 16 bases, with 24 bases between them. Germline V gene lookup returns CDR1 DFQATT and CDR2 SNEGSKA (reference sequence). CDR3 in DNA: TGCAGTGCTAGGGAGACTCAGGGAATGGGAAATAAGTTTTTT. The encoded protein is CSARETQGMGNKFF.

This clonotype occurred a few times. The chain is built from TRBV12-3 or TRBV12-4 and TRBJ1-2, with D maybe TRBD1 (5 bases). Trimming took 5 bases from V and 0 from J, leaving 10 bases between them. The CDR3 runs to 14 residues. CDR3: CASSGARPNYGYTF. In DNA form, the CDR3 reads TGTGCCAGCAGTGGGGCACGACCTAACTATGGCTACACCTTC.

The chain has TRBV7-9 and TRBJ1-1; D perhaps matches TRBD1 (5 bases). V was clipped by 3 bases and J by 2 bases, with 10 bases between them. CDR1 and CDR2 from the germline V gene are SEHNR and FQNEAQ (reference sequence). The CDR3 is 14 amino acids. CDR3 region: CASSFSGENTEAFF. CDR3 coding DNA: TGTGCCAGCAGCTTCTCGGGGGAAAACACTGAAGCTTTCTTT.

This clonotype was counted many times. CDR3 nucleotides: TGTGCCAGCTCACCATTTGAGAACACTGAAGCTTTCTTT. Its translation: CASSPFENTEAFF. The chain has TRBV18 and TRBJ1-1, with D unresolved. CDR1 and CDR2 from the germline V gene are KGHSH and LQKENI. Trimming took 2 bases from V and 1 from J, leaving 5 bases between them. The length of the CDR3 is 13 residues.

Only a few counts were recorded for this clonotype. The CDR3 region has the DNA TGTGCCAGCAGTTTTTTTGCGGGGGACGAGCAGTACGTC. Its translation: CASSFFAGDEQYV. This rearrangement joins TRBV28 to TRBJ2-7, with 7 bases aligning to TRBD2. The germline V gene encodes CDR1 MDHEN and CDR2 SYDVKM. This CDR3 contains 13 residues. Germline trimming cut 3 bases from V and 5 bases from J; bases unmatched to any gene: 4.

The V gene is TRBV10-3, the J gene TRBJ2-6; no clear D. The CDR3 totals 17 residues. Per the germline V gene, CDR1 is ENHRY and CDR2 is SYGVKD. Trimming took off 0 bases at V and 0 bases at J, with 9 bases between the two ends. The DNA of the CDR3 is TGTGCCATCAGTGAGTCCCCCCCCGACTCTGGGGCCAACGTCCTGACTTTC. This encodes CAISESPPDSGANVLTF.

This clonotype was seen a handful of times. The V call is TRBV7-2, the J call TRBJ2-3; the match to TRBD2 covers 11 bases. V gave up 4 bases and J gave up 8 bases; unmatched junction bases: 8. Germline CDR1 is SGHTA and CDR2 is FQGNSA. This CDR3 contains 15 residues. The CDR3 region is CASSSLAGGLLTQYF. CDR3 DNA sequence: TGTGCCAGCAGCTCCCTAGCGGGGGGTCTCCTTACGCAGTATTTT.

The rearrangement links TRBV11-2 to TRBJ1-1; 8 bases agree with TRBD1. CDR1 and CDR2 (germline): SGHAT, FQNNGV. With V trimmed by 2 bases and J by 10 bases, 9 bases remained unmatched. The CDR3 totals 14 residues. DNA for the CDR3: TGTGCCAGCAGCTTACGGACAGGGAGGGTTGGAGCTTTCTTT. Translation gives CASSLRTGRVGAFF.

This clonotype was counted between two and nine times. The chain uses TRBV5-1 and TRBJ1-2; TRBD1 agrees at 10 bases. CDR3 length: 15 residues. Unmatched junction bases numbered 10, after V lost 7 bases and J lost 4 bases. The germline V gene has CDR1 SGHRS and CDR2 YFSETQ. The CDR3 DNA reads as TGCGCCAGCCAAGAGGGACAGGGGAGTATCTATGGCTACACCTTC. Residues: CASQEGQGSIYGYTF.

The CDR3 sequence: CASTLGLETQYF. The CDR3 nucleotides are TGTGCCAGCACCTTGGGGTTAGAGACCCAGTACTTC. The rearrangement uses TRBV12-3 or TRBV12-4 and TRBJ2-5, with D unclear. The V and J ends lost 7 bases and 4 bases respectively, with 10 bases between them. This CDR3 region has 12 residues.

The table lists this clonotype with a few counts. This sequence joins TRBV12-3 or TRBV12-4 and TRBJ1-1; D is possibly TRBD1 (5 bases). The V gene lost 3 bases and the J gene lost 4 bases, with 12 bases spanning the gap. The CDR3 sequence is 14 residues long. This chain's CDR3 is CASSFQGVSTEAFF. As DNA, the CDR3 is TGTGCCAGCAGTTTTCAGGGAGTTAGCACTGAAGCTTTCTTT.

This chain joins TRBV4-1 and TRBJ1-5, with D perhaps matching TRBD1 (5 bases). Trimming left V 3 bases short and J 1 base short, with 13 bases between. The CDR3 covers 16 residues. Germline V gene data show CDR1 as MGHRA and CDR2 as YSYEKL. The CDR3 nucleotides read TGCGCCAGCAGCCACTCGACAGCCTCAAGCAATCAGCCCCAGCATTTT. Translated, it gives CASSHSTASSNQPQHF.

The chain uses TRBV7-2 and TRBJ1-1; tentative D call: TRBD1 (6 bases). Germline V gene data show CDR1 as SGHTA and CDR2 as FQGNSA. The V gene lost 3 bases and the J gene lost 2 bases, with 13 bases spanning the gap. This CDR3 is 15 amino acids long. The CDR3 DNA sequence: TGTGCCAGCAGCTTTGTGACAGGCCTTAACACTGAAGCTTTCTTT. Its protein is CASSFVTGLNTEAFF.

This clonotype was seen a handful of times. The rearrangement uses TRBV28 and TRBJ2-1, with unresolved D. The V and J ends lost 7 bases and 3 bases respectively, with 13 bases between them. CDR3 length: 14 residues. Germline V lookup: CDR1 MDHEN, CDR2 SYDVKM. CDR3 sequence (DNA): TGTGCCAGCAAGCCTAGATTGGTCTACAATGAGCAGTTCTTC. This sequence encodes CASKPRLVYNEQFF.

The rearrangement uses TRBV12-3 or TRBV12-4 and TRBJ2-5; D uncertain. This CDR3 contains 13 residues. V dropped 4 bases and J dropped 5 bases, with 11 bases sitting between them. This chain's CDR3 is CASSYQFRETQYF. The CDR3 region has the DNA TGTGCCAGCAGTTATCAGTTTAGGGAGACCCAGTACTTC.

This chain connects TRBV7-2 to TRBJ2-5; 8 positions agree with TRBD1. Germline V gene lookup returns CDR1 SGHTA and CDR2 FQGNSA. J was trimmed by 5 bases and V by 4 bases; bases with no gene match: 6. This CDR3 has 14 residues. CDR3 sequence (DNA): TGTGCCAGCAGCTCCCGGACAGGGAAGGAGACCCAGTACTTC. Translation gives CASSSRTGKETQYF.

The table lists this clonotype with a few counts. J is TRBJ2-5 and V is TRBV9; D possibly corresponds to TRBD1 (6 bases). Looked up from germline, CDR1 is SGDLS and CDR2 is YYNGEE. V shed 3 bases and J shed 1 base, with 25 bases lying between them. This CDR3 has 19 residues. The CDR3 DNA reads as TGTGCCAGCAGCGCCGGCGGCAGGGGTATGTCATCCCTCCAAGAGACCCAGTACTTC. As protein: CASSAGGRGMSSLQETQYF.

The V call is TRBV5-1, the J call TRBJ1-6; D not resolved. Per germline, CDR1 SGHRS and CDR2 YFSETQ. Trimming stripped 4 bases from V and 7 bases from J, with 12 bases between. The CDR3 contains 14 residues. The CDR3: CASSGEGYNSPLHF. The CDR3 coding sequence is TGCGCCAGCAGCGGGGAAGGGTACAATTCACCCCTCCACTTT.

V gene TRBV6-5 combines with J gene TRBJ2-3; D is possibly TRBD2 (6 bases). The CDR3 totals 15 residues. The V gene's germline CDR1 is MNHEY and CDR2 SVGAGI. V dropped 2 bases and J dropped 1 base, with 10 bases sitting between them. CDR3 DNA: TGTGCCAGCAGTTACCGGGGGTTTGGCACAGATACGCAGTATTTT. Protein product: CASSYRGFGTDTQYF.

This clonotype has more than one count but fewer than ten. The chain is built from TRBV5-8 and TRBJ2-7, with 12 bases identical to TRBD1. This CDR3 is 16 amino acids long. V lost 4 bases to trimming and J lost 5 bases; unmatched junction nucleotides: 10. Germline V gives CDR1 SGHTS, CDR2 YDEGEE. CDR3 sequence reads: CASSDKGQGARNEQYV. The CDR3 coding sequence is TGTGCCAGCAGCGATAAGGGACAGGGGGCGCGCAACGAGCAGTACGTC.

CDR3 in DNA: TGTGCCAGCTCACCACCTCCGGTCGGGGGAGAGCAGTACGTC. Translated, it gives CASSPPPVGGEQYV. This rearrangement joins TRBV18 to TRBJ2-7, with a weak D call TRBD2 (6 bases). Germline CDR1 is KGHSH and CDR2 is LQKENI. This CDR3 region has 14 residues. Trimming left V 0 bases short and J 7 bases short, with 13 bases between.

This clonotype was detected a few times. This sequence joins TRBV18 and TRBJ2-7; D not resolved. Germline values: CDR1 KGHSH, CDR2 LQKENI. This CDR3 has 13 residues. V gave up 5 bases and J gave up 5 bases, with 13 bases separating them. The CDR3 spells CASSIGVLDEQYF. Written as DNA, the CDR3 is TGTGCCAGCTCAATAGGTGTATTAGACGAGCAGTACTTC.

The J gene is TRBJ1-6, the V gene TRBV6-2 or TRBV6-3; possibly TRBD1 for D (6 bases). V was clipped by 7 bases and J by 7 bases, with 11 bases between them. This CDR3 is built from 13 residues. The germline V gene encodes CDR1 MNHEY and CDR2 SVGEGT. The CDR3 DNA reads TGTGCCAGCACCATCCAGGGGAATTCACCCCTCCACTTT. Its translation: CASTIQGNSPLHF.